These 10 T cell receptor beta chains were sequenced from one sample in a study of CD8+CD57+ T cells in acquired aplastic anemia. The TCR beta profiling, which covered VDJ combination and CDR3 sequence, was carried out using genomic DNA as the template. TCRdb analysed the reads with MiXCR anew, one entry per CDR3 protein. The sample carries some 200,000 distinct CDR3 sequences, roughly 50% recorded once. By flow cytometry, patients selected for sequencing had shown an expansion of CD8+CD57+ cells. What was sequenced was sorted CD4+, CD8+, or CD8+CD57+ T cells (not recorded which) from PBMCs. All receptors come from a human donor with aplastic anemia.

The chain uses TRBV7-9 and TRBJ1-1; tentatively, D is TRBD1 (5 bases). The germline V gene has CDR1 SEHNR and CDR2 FQNEAQ (reference sequence). V was pared by 6 bases and J by 8 bases, with 16 bases between. CDR3 length: 13 amino acids. CDR3 region: CASRWGGGFEAFF. As DNA, the CDR3 is TGTGCCAGCAGGTGGGGTGGGGGATTCGAAGCTTTCTTT.

This chain connects TRBV10-3 to TRBJ2-3; 8 nucleotides agree with TRBD2. This CDR3 has 15 residues. Looked up from germline, CDR1 is ENHRY and CDR2 is SYGVKD. Trimming at V came to 3 bases and at J to 2 bases, leaving 4 bases not matched to a gene. For the CDR3, the DNA is TGTGCCATCAGTGAAGAGCGGGGGAACACAGATACGCAGTATTTT. Translation gives CAISEERGNTDTQYF.

In regard to this clonotype: This clone may be a read error of a much larger clone one base away. The chain combines TRBV7-2 with TRBJ2-1, with a possible D match to TRBD2 (6 bases). This CDR3 has 14 residues. The germline V gene encodes CDR1 SGHTA and CDR2 FQGNSA. The chain's CDR3 is CASGPGAELHEQFF. The CDR3 DNA reads TGCGCCAGCGGGCCTGGGGCCGAACTTCATGAGCAGTTCTTC. Full variable domain (outside the CDR3, taken from reference TRBV7-2 and TRBJ2-1): GAGVSQSPSNKVTEKGKDVELRCDPISGHTALYWYRQSLGQGLEFLIYFQGNSAPDKSGLPSDRFSAERTGGSVSTLTIQRTQQEDSAVYLCASGPGAELHEQFFGPGTRLTVL.

The chain is built from TRBV2 and TRBJ2-1; 9 nucleotides match TRBD2. Germline loops: CDR1 SNHLY, CDR2 FYNNEI. Trimming cost V 4 bases and J 9 bases; bases outside gene matches: 7. The CDR3 length is 14 residues. Here the CDR3 DNA reads TGTGCCAGCAGTGTGGCGGGGGGGCCCGGTGAGCAGTTCTTC. Amino acid sequence: CASSVAGGPGEQFF.

The J gene is TRBJ1-2, the V gene TRBV9; D not resolved. The V and J ends lost 4 bases and 4 bases respectively, with 11 bases between them. This CDR3 has 13 residues. Germline loops: CDR1 SGDLS, CDR2 YYNGEE. The CDR3 loop reads CASSPAGSYGYTF. The CDR3 DNA sequence: TGTGCCAGCAGCCCAGCGGGATCCTATGGCTACACCTTC.

The chain links TRBV7-9 to TRBJ1-1; 8 nucleotides agree with TRBD1. The J segment lost 1 base and the V segment lost 5 bases, leaving 9 bases of the junction unmatched. The germline V gene has CDR1 SEHNR and CDR2 FQNEAQ (reference sequence). The CDR3 loop spans 16 amino acids. CDR3 residues: CASSAASGTGNTEAFF. Here the CDR3 DNA reads TGTGCCAGCAGCGCCGCCTCAGGGACAGGGAACACTGAAGCTTTCTTT.

The rearrangement uses TRBV4-3 and TRBJ2-1; 7 nucleotides match TRBD1. With V trimmed by 5 bases and J by 4 bases, 8 bases remained unmatched. The CDR3 consists of 15 residues. Germline V gives CDR1 LGHNA, CDR2 YSLEER. The CDR3 loop is CASSTRTGEYNEQFF. As DNA, the CDR3 is TGCGCCAGCAGCACCAGGACAGGTGAATACAATGAGCAGTTCTTC.

The V call is TRBV20-1, the J call TRBJ1-1, with D perhaps matching TRBD1 (6 bases). The ends were cut back, 6 bases at V and 5 bases at J, with 16 bases in the middle. The CDR3 totals 13 residues. Per the germline V gene, CDR1 is DFQATT and CDR2 is SNEGSKA (reference sequence). The CDR3 spells CSAKQGWGTEAFF. The CDR3 DNA follows: TGCAGTGCCAAACAGGGCTGGGGGACTGAAGCTTTCTTT.

The chain links TRBV2 to TRBJ2-6, with 9 bases identical to TRBD1. CDR1 is SNHLY, CDR2 FYNNEI, per germline. V was pared by 5 bases and J by 1 base, with 3 bases of the junction left unmatched. The CDR3 length is 16 residues. CDR3 region: CASSRQGESGANVLTF. Written as DNA, the CDR3 is TGTGCCAGCAGTCGACAGGGGGAGTCTGGGGCCAACGTCCTGACTTTC.

The chain uses TRBV2 and TRBJ2-7; 12 bases match TRBD2. CDR3 length: 12 residues. Germline CDR1 reads SNHLY; CDR2 reads FYNNEI. V was clipped by 7 bases and J by 12 bases; unmatched bases: 7. CDR3 loop: CASTLAGGQGYF. The CDR3 DNA sequence: TGTGCCAGCACCCTAGCGGGAGGGCAAGGGTACTTC.